The 28 T cell receptor beta chains in this list originate from one sample, sequenced in a study of shared clonotypes between healthy human individuals. CD8 cells regarded as naive lacked CD45RO, were positively chosen for CCR7, and omitted terminally differentiated effector memory CD45RA+ cells. The method was immunoSEQ multiplex PCR; TCRdb's version includes in-frame clones alone and lacks a portion of them. The sample shows around 1.9 million clones, approximately 94% of them seen only once. The specimen was naive CD8+ T cells from PBMCs. The receptors derive from a man aged 18 to 30 in good health. Some clones in this sample may be carry-over from other donors' samples.

With regard to this clone: Distinct nucleotide sequences in the sample also encode this CDR3. The gene calls are TRBV27 and TRBJ2-1; D is possibly TRBD2 (5 bases). Trimming took off 6 bases at V and 4 bases at J, with 13 bases between the two ends. The CDR3 covers 14 residues. In germline, CDR1 is MNHEY, CDR2 SMNVEV (reference sequence). The CDR3 protein is CASSLRAGYNEQFF. CDR3 sequence (DNA): TGTGCCAGCAGCCTGAGGGCCGGGTACAATGAGCAGTTCTTC.

This clone was picked up one time. The chain couples TRBV4-3 to TRBJ2-7, with no clear D. V lost 0 bases and J 2 bases, leaving 14 bases between the germline ends. There are 16 residues in the CDR3. Germline V gives CDR1 LGHNA, CDR2 YSLEER. CDR3 protein: CASSQEPAPGTYEQYF. CDR3 nucleotides: TGCGCCAGCAGCCAAGAACCAGCCCCTGGGACCTACGAGCAGTACTTC.

The V call is TRBV27, the J call TRBJ1-3, with TRBD1 identical over 9 bases. The CDR3 loop spans 15 amino acids. V lost 5 bases and J lost 3; bases outside the gene matches: 5. Germline V gives CDR1 MNHEY, CDR2 SMNVEV (reference sequence). The CDR3 DNA reads TGTGCCAGCAGTAAACAGGGGGCCGTTGGAAACACCATATATTTT. Its protein product is CASSKQGAVGNTIYF.

On this clone: Other DNA variants within this sample encode the same CDR3. The J gene is TRBJ2-1, the V gene TRBV9; 8 bases match TRBD1. CDR3 length: 15 amino acids. CDR1 and CDR2 (germline): SGDLS, YYNGEE. V lost 0 bases, J lost 3 bases, and 2 bases stayed unmatched. CDR3 nucleotides: TGTGCCAGCAGCGTAGGGACAGGGCTCTACAATGAGCAGTTCTTC. Protein sequence: CASSVGTGLYNEQFF.

V gene TRBV7-9 combines with J gene TRBJ2-3, with TRBD2 matching 9 bases. J gave up 5 bases and V 7 bases, and 13 bases lay outside the gene matches. Germline V gene lookup returns CDR1 SEHNR and CDR2 FQNEAQ (reference sequence). CDR3 size: 16 residues. The CDR3 sequence: CASTPKGGRGRDTQYF. DNA of the CDR3: TGTGCCAGCACCCCCAAAGGCGGGAGGGGGAGAGATACGCAGTATTTT.

The V call is TRBV7-2, the J call TRBJ2-3; no clear D. V was trimmed by 2 bases and J by 4 bases, leaving 10 bases between them. The CDR3 is made up of 14 amino acids. Germline CDR1 is SGHTA and CDR2 is FQGNSA. The CDR3 DNA follows: TGTGCCAGCAGCTTATCGGGCTGGGCAGATACGCAGTATTTT. Translating gives CASSLSGWADTQYF.

CDR3 residues: CAISSGDARSYNEQFF. Here the CDR3 DNA reads TGTGCCATCAGCTCCGGGGACGCCCGCTCCTACAATGAGCAGTTCTTC. V usage is TRBV10-3 and J usage is TRBJ2-1; the D call may be TRBD1 or TRBD2 (5 bases each). CDR1 and CDR2 (germline): ENHRY, SYGVKD. V was pared by 6 bases and J by 0 bases, with 15 bases between. The CDR3 contains 16 residues.

The gene calls are TRBV27 and TRBJ1-5; a possible D gene is TRBD1 (6 bases). V was shortened by 5 bases and J by 4 bases, with 15 bases between the two germline ends. The CDR3 sequence is 15 residues long. Germline V lookup: CDR1 MNHEY, CDR2 SMNVEV (reference sequence). The CDR3 nucleotides are TGTGCCAGCAGTCCCAGGGGTCCCGTTAATCAGCCCCAGCATTTT. This sequence encodes CASSPRGPVNQPQHF.

The chain joins TRBV28 to TRBJ2-1, with a possible D match to TRBD2 (6 bases). Germline V CDR1 and CDR2: MDHEN, SYDVKM. V was shortened by 1 base and J by 5 bases, with 12 bases between the two germline ends. The CDR3 has 15 residues. The CDR3 is CASSLFGREHNEQFF. For the CDR3, the DNA is TGTGCCAGCAGTTTATTCGGGCGGGAACACAATGAGCAGTTCTTC.

The chain links TRBV19 to TRBJ1-5; tentatively, D is TRBD1 (5 bases). With 3 bases removed from V and 1 base from J, the gap between germline ends came to 13 bases. The CDR3 spans 16 residues. Germline V gene data show CDR1 as LNHDA and CDR2 as SQIVND (reference sequence). This CDR3 reads CASSIRLTASNQPQHF. Here the CDR3 DNA reads TGTGCCAGTAGTATTCGTCTGACAGCGAGCAATCAGCCCCAGCATTTT.

V and J are TRBV28 and TRBJ1-1, with 7 positions matching TRBD1. Per the germline V gene, CDR1 is MDHEN and CDR2 is SYDVKM. The CDR3 has 14 amino acids. J lost 7 bases, V lost 5 bases, and 10 bases had no gene match. The CDR3 reads CASSPTGQPVEAFF. The CDR3, as DNA: TGTGCCAGCAGTCCAACGGGACAGCCAGTTGAAGCTTTCTTT.

J is TRBJ1-1 and V is TRBV7-2; 9 bases are shared with TRBD1. This CDR3 contains 14 residues. After removal of 5 bases from V and 6 bases from J, the junction contained 7 bases not matched to a gene. Germline assignment: CDR1 SGHTA and CDR2 FQGNSA. In DNA, the CDR3 is TGTGCCAGCAGCCCGACAGGGGGTTGGCCTGAAGCTTTCTTT. Protein sequence: CASSPTGGWPEAFF.

The chain joins TRBV6-5 to TRBJ2-7; 8 bases are a match to TRBD2. Germline trimming cut 5 bases from V and 5 bases from J; bases unmatched to any gene: 5. This CDR3 has 13 residues. Germline V gene data show CDR1 as MNHEY and CDR2 as SVGAGI. CDR3: CASSPGLANEQYF. CDR3 DNA sequence: TGTGCCAGCAGTCCTGGACTAGCTAACGAGCAGTACTTC.

J is TRBJ2-2 and V is TRBV7-9; the D gene is possibly TRBD2 (5 bases). Germline values: CDR1 SEHNR, CDR2 FQNEAQ (reference sequence). The CDR3 runs 15 residues. V gave up 5 bases and J gave up 1 base, with 11 bases separating them. In DNA form, the CDR3 reads TGTGCCAGCAGCCCCCGGCGGGTGAACACCGGGGAGCTGTTTTTT. This gives the protein CASSPRRVNTGELFF.

V usage is TRBV19 and J usage is TRBJ2-3; D is possibly TRBD1 (6 bases). This CDR3 has 16 residues. Germline values: CDR1 LNHDA, CDR2 SQIVND (reference sequence). The germline V and J ends were trimmed by 3 bases and 0 bases, with 13 bases remaining between them. The CDR3 DNA follows: TGTGCCAGTAGTATGAGAGGGGGTTCAAGCACAGATACGCAGTATTTT. This codes for CASSMRGGSSTDTQYF.

Concerning this clone: Other DNA sequences of this sample code for an identical CDR3. This chain connects TRBV9 to TRBJ2-7, with D tentatively TRBD1 (5 bases). The germline gives CDR1 SGDLS, CDR2 YYNGEE. This CDR3 contains 15 residues. V was clipped by 0 bases and J by 0 bases, with 10 bases between them. CDR3 nucleotide sequence: TGTGCCAGCAGCGTAGAGGGGCGAAGCTCCTACGAGCAGTACTTC. Residues: CASSVEGRSSYEQYF.

This chain joins TRBV19 and TRBJ2-7; TRBD2 matches at 10 bases. From germline, CDR1 is LNHDA and CDR2 SQIVND (reference sequence). Losses at the gene ends were 5 bases for V and 1 base for J; bases not matched to a gene: 2. The CDR3 covers 14 residues. Here the CDR3 DNA reads TGTGCCAGTAGTTTGGGACTAGCGTCCTACGAGCAGTACTTC. As protein: CASSLGLASYEQYF.

The chain employs TRBV5-1 and TRBJ1-1; D gene uncertain. This CDR3 is built from 11 residues. Germline V lookup: CDR1 SGHRS, CDR2 YFSETQ. V was trimmed by 5 bases and J by 7 bases, leaving 9 bases between them. The CDR3 is CASRGELEAFF. In DNA form, the CDR3 reads TGCGCCAGCAGAGGAGAACTTGAAGCTTTCTTT.

The rearrangement links TRBV27 to TRBJ2-3; possibly TRBD2 for D (5 bases). Between the trimmed V and J ends, which lost 3 bases and 2 bases, there was a span of 12 bases. Germline CDR1 and CDR2: MNHEY and SMNVEV (reference sequence). The CDR3 totals 15 residues. CDR3 sequence: CASSLTRGYTDTQYF. The DNA of the CDR3 is TGTGCCAGCAGTTTGACCCGGGGATACACAGATACGCAGTATTTT.

V usage is TRBV2 and J usage is TRBJ2-7, with TRBD2 matching 8 bases. The CDR3 has 17 amino acids. Germline lookup yields CDR1 SNHLY and CDR2 FYNNEI. With 7 bases clipped from V and 3 bases from J, the junction kept 17 bases outside the gene matches. The CDR3: CASIGDRPGLGIYEQYF. CDR3 in DNA: TGTGCCAGCATCGGTGACAGACCGGGACTAGGAATCTACGAGCAGTACTTC.

The chain joins TRBV5-4 to TRBJ2-7; the D call may be TRBD1 or TRBD2 (5 bases each). The V end was cut by 0 bases, the J end by 3 bases, with 19 bases between. The CDR3 consists of 17 residues. The germline V gene has CDR1 SGHNT and CDR2 YYREEE (reference sequence). For the CDR3, the DNA is TGTGCCAGCAGCTTGGCCAACCTCCGGGGCCGCTTCTACGAGCAGTACTTC. It codes for CASSLANLRGRFYEQYF.

The chain is built from TRBV13 and TRBJ2-6; TRBD1 aligns across 10 bases. The germline V gene has CDR1 PRHDT and CDR2 FYEKMQ (reference sequence). The CDR3 length is 18 residues. Trimming cost V 3 bases and J 0 bases; bases outside gene matches: 5. The CDR3 sequence: CASSLGTGVLSGANVLTF. The CDR3 DNA is TGTGCCAGCAGCTTGGGGACAGGGGTTCTCTCTGGGGCCAACGTCCTGACTTTC. Full variable domain (outside the CDR3, taken from reference TRBV13 and TRBJ2-6): AAGVIQSPRHLIKEKRETATLKCYPIPRHDTVYWYQQGPGQDPQFLISFYEKMQSDKGSIPDRFSAQQFSDYHSELNMSSLELGDSALYFCASSLGTGVLSGANVLTFGAGSRLTVL.

The V gene is TRBV14, the J gene TRBJ2-7; no clear D gene. The ends were cut back, 1 base at V and 4 bases at J, with 11 bases in the middle. The germline CDR1 and CDR2 sequences are SGHDN and FVKESK. The CDR3 loop spans 14 amino acids. CDR3 sequence: CASSQVGRRYEQYF. The CDR3 DNA reads TGTGCCAGCAGCCAAGTAGGACGCCGATACGAGCAGTACTTC.

This chain uses TRBV27 with TRBJ2-5; D gene ambiguous. This CDR3 contains 11 residues. Germline V CDR1 and CDR2: MNHEY, SMNVEV (reference sequence). Trimming stripped 10 bases from V and 6 bases from J, with 12 bases between. Here the CDR3 DNA reads TGTGCCACAGCCGCTTCCCAGACCCAGTACTTC. Translating gives CATAASQTQYF.

V is TRBV27 and J is TRBJ2-3; D remains unclear. CDR1 MNHEY and CDR2 SMNVEV come from the germline V gene (reference sequence). Trimming pared 8 bases from V and 9 bases from J, leaving 15 bases between. The CDR3 is 12 amino acids. Here the CDR3 DNA reads TGTGCCAGCCTTGGCCCTGGCAGGACGCAGTATTTT. This gives the protein CASLGPGRTQYF.

The chain carries TRBV2 and TRBJ2-1, with TRBD1 matching 9 bases. V gave up 0 bases and J gave up 4 bases; unmatched junction bases: 10. Germline V CDR1 and CDR2: SNHLY, FYNNEI. CDR3 size: 18 residues. The CDR3 DNA reads TGTGCCAGCAGTGAAGCGCTTGGGGGACAGGGACTATACAATGAGCAGTTCTTC. The encoded protein is CASSEALGGQGLYNEQFF.

This chain links TRBV4-2 with TRBJ2-5, with D unresolved. Germline V gene lookup returns CDR1 LGHNA and CDR2 YNFKEQ. V shed 2 bases and J shed 3 bases, with 7 bases lying between them. The CDR3 covers 13 residues. The CDR3 DNA is TGTGCCAGCAGCCAAAGGGCCGAAGAGACCCAGTACTTC. It is translated as CASSQRAEETQYF.

This rearrangement joins TRBV7-8 to TRBJ2-7; D unresolved. The CDR3 totals 13 residues. V was cut by 0 bases and J by 3 bases, with 6 bases left in between. From germline, CDR1 is SGHVS and CDR2 FQNEAQ. CDR3 coding DNA: TGTGCCAGCAGCTTAGCAGCCTACTACGAGCAGTACTTC. This gives the protein CASSLAAYYEQYF.